The clone carrying this T cell receptor (beta chain) was picked up many times. The antigen is not known. This entry comes from a study of identical twins. Study-level findings and limits: Partial confounding of zero-insertion analyses by invariant MAIT and iNKT cells was possible. Abundant beta clonotypes from cord blood had fewer insertions, unlike memory repertoires, which showed none.

Unique molecular identifiers were present on the cDNA, which also gained a universal primer site by template switching. TCRdb reprocessed the 5' RACE reads with MiXCR, giving one entry per CDR3 protein. The data hold hundreds of thousands of distinct CDR3 sequences, with around 24% observed a single time. The data also belong to a second study, concerning yellow fever vaccine responses in identical twins.

Sequencing was carried out using CD4+ T cells sorted from blood. The origin of this receptor is a woman aged 18-29 years in good health.

CDR3 bases: TGTGCCAGCAGCGGACCCAGCGGGAGACGTTCCTACAATGAGCAGTTCTTC. This sequence encodes CASSGPSGRRSYNEQFF. This sequence joins TRBV12-3 or TRBV12-4 and TRBJ2-1; 8 positions agree with TRBD2. The CDR3 runs 17 residues. J was trimmed by 1 base and V by 6 bases; bases with no gene match: 11.